The subject of this entry is one T cell receptor (beta chain). This entry comes from a study of T cell clones after liver transplantation. Germline lookup yields CDR1 SNHLY and CDR2 FYNNEI. The CDR3 consists of 15 residues. V was trimmed by 8 bases and J by 5 bases, leaving 16 bases between them. The assay was immunoSEQ multiplex PCR, and TCRdb's table has in-frame clones only and misses some. Found here are 70,000 or so clones, about 91% of them singletons; the top ten hold 0.95% to 1%. The chain links TRBV2 to TRBJ1-6; perhaps TRBD1 as D (6 bases). The clonotype originates from a human patient who received a liver transplant. T cells may partly derive from the graft donor. The specimen comprised CD4+ T cells from blood, sampled nearly 26 months after liver transplant. The CDR3 sequence: CASRGGRVDNSPLHF. CDR3 DNA sequence: TGTGCCAGCCGTGGGGGCCGGGTGGATAATTCACCCCTCCACTTT.